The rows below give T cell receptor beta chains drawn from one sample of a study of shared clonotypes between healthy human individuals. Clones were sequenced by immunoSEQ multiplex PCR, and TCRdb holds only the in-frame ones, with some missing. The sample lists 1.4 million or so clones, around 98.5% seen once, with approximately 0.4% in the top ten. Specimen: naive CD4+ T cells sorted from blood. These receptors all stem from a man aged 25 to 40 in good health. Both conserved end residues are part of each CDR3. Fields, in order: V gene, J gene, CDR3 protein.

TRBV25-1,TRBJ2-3,CASSEWSRPLGPDTQYF
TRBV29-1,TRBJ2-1,CSGTGLAGGEEFF
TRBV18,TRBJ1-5,CASSPTDGEQPQHF
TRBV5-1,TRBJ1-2,CASSLTVVSMDYTF
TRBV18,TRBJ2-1,CASSPPRGRSKNNEQFF
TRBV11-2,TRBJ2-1,CASSSHNEQFF
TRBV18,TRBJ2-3,CASSPWAEVTSTDTQYF
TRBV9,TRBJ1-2,CASSVDLSGAFYGYTF
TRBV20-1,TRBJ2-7,CSARKGDEQYF
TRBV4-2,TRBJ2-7,CASSQVFPGTGGTEQYF
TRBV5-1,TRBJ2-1,CASSSQSDSYNEQFF
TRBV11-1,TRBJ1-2,CASSPGTAYGYTF